This record covers a single T cell receptor beta chain. TCRdb fed the 5' RACE reads into MiXCR, producing one record per CDR3 protein. The sample consists of around 1.7 million distinct CDR3 sequences, roughly a third of them appearing once. This record comes from a study of identical twins. Trimming removed 1 base from V and 5 bases from J; junction bases left unmatched: 7. The CDR3 is 15 amino acids. Material: cord blood. The V gene is TRBV12-3 or TRBV12-4, the J gene TRBJ1-2, with 7 bases fitting TRBD1. The sequence was collected from a newborn girl in good health. In nucleotides, the CDR3 is TGTGCCAGCAGTTTAGAGGGGGCGCTTCGTTATGGCTACACCTTC. It is translated as CASSLEGALRYGYTF.